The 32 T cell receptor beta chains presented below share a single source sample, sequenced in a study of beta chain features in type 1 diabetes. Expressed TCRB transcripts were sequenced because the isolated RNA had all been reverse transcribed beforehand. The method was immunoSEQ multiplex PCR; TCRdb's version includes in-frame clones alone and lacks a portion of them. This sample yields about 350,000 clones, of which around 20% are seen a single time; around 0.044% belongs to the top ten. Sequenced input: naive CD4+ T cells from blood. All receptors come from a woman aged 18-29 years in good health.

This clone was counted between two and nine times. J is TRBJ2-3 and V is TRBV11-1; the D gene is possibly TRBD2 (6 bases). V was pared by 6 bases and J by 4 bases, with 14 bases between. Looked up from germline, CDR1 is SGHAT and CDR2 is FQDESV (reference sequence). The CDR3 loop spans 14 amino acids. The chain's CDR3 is CASSRRGGPDTQYF. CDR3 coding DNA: TGTGCCAGCAGTCGACGGGGAGGCCCAGATACGCAGTATTTT.

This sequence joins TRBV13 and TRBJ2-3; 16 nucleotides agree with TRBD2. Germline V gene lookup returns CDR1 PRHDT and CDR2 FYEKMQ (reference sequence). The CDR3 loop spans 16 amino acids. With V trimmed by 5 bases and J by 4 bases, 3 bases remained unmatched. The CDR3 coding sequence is TGTGCCAGCAGCACCGGGACTAGCGGGGGGGCAGATACGCAGTATTTT. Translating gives CASSTGTSGGADTQYF.

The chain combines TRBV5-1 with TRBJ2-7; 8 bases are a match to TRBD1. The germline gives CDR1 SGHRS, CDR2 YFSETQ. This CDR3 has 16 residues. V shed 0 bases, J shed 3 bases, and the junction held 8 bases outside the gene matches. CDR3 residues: CASSLGTGLLNYEQYF. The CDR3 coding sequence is TGCGCCAGCAGCTTGGGGACAGGGCTCCTAAACTACGAGCAGTACTTC.

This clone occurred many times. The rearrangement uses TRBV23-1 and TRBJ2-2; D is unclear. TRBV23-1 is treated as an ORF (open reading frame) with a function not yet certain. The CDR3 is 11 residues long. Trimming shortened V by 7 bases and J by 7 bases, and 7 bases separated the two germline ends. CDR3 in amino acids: CASKTRGELFF. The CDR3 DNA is TGCGCCAGCAAAACGCGCGGGGAGCTGTTTTTT.

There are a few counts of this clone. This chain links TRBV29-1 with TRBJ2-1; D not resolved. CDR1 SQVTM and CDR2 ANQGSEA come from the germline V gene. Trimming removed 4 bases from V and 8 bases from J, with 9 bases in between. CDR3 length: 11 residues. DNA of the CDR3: TGCAGCGTTGGCGACTCCGATGAGCAGTTCTTC. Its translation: CSVGDSDEQFF.

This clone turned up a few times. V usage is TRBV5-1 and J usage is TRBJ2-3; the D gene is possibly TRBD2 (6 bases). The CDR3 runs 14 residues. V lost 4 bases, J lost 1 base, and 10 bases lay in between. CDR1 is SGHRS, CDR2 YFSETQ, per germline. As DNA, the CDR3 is TGCGCCAGCAGCCTGCAGCGGGGCACAGATACGCAGTATTTT. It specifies CASSLQRGTDTQYF.

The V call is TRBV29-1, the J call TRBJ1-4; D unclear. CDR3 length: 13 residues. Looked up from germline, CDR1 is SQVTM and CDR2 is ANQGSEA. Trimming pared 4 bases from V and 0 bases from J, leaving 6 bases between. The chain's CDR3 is CSVVATTNEKLFF. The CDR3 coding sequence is TGCAGCGTTGTAGCCACAACTAATGAAAAACTGTTTTTT.

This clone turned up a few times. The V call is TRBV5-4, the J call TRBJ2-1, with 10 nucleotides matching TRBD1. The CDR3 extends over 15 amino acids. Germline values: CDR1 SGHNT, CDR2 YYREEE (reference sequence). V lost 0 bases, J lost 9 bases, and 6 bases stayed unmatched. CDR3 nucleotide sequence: TGTGCCAGCAGCTTGGAAGGACAGGGGGGCAGTGAGCAGTTCTTC. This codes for CASSLEGQGGSEQFF. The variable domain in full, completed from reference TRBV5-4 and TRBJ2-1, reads ETGVTQSPTHLIKTRGQQVTLRCSSQSGHNTVSWYQQALGQGPQFIFQYYREEENGRGNFPPRFSGLQFPNYSSELNVNALELDDSALYLCASSLEGQGGSEQFFGPGTRLTVL.

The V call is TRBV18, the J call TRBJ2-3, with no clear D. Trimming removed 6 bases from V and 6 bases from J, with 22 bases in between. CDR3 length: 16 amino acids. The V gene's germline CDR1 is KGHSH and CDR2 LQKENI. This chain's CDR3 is CASSPSRQVPTDTQYF. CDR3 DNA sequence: TGTGCCAGCTCCCCCTCACGGCAGGTTCCGACGGATACGCAGTATTTT.

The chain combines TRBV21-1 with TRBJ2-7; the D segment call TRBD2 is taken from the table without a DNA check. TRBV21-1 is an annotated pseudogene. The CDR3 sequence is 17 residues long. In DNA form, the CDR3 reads TGTGCCAGCAGCAAAGAGTACAGCGGGTTTAGCTCCTACGAGCAGTACTTC. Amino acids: CASSKEYSGFSSYEQYF.

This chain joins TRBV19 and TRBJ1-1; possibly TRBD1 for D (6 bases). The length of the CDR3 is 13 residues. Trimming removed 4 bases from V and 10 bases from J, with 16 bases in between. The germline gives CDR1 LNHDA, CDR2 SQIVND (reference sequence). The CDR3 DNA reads TGTGCCAGTAGTACCTCGGGACACGGGACAGCTTTCTTT. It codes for CASSTSGHGTAFF. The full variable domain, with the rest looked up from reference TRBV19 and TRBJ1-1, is DGGITQSPKYLFRKEGQNVTLSCEQNLNHDAMYWYRQDPGQGLRLIYYSQIVNDFQKGDIAEGYSVSREKKESFPLTVTSAQKNPTAFYLCASSTSGHGTAFFGQGTRLTVV.

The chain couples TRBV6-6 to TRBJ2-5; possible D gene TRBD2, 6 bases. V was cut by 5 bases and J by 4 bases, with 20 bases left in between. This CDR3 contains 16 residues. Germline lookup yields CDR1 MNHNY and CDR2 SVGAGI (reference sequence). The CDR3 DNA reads TGTGCCAGCAGTCCCCCCGGGGCGGAGGGGAGAGAGACCCAGTACTTC. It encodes CASSPPGAEGRETQYF.

The CDR3 DNA reads TGTGCCAGCAGCTCCTTCGGGACAGGGGGAGTCGATGAGCAGTTCTTC. Its protein product is CASSSFGTGGVDEQFF. The chain is built from TRBV7-9 and TRBJ2-1, with 11 bases fitting TRBD1. This CDR3 has 16 amino acids. Trimming at V came to 4 bases and at J to 8 bases, leaving 10 bases not matched to a gene. Germline V lookup: CDR1 SEHNR, CDR2 FQNEAQ (reference sequence). The whole variable domain, remainder taken from reference TRBV7-9 and TRBJ2-1, is DTGVSQNPRHKITKRGQNVTFRCDPISEHNRLYWYRQTLGQGPEFLTYFQNEAQLEKSRLLSDRFSAERPKGSFSTLEIQRTEQGDSAMYLCASSSFGTGGVDEQFFGPGTRLTVL.

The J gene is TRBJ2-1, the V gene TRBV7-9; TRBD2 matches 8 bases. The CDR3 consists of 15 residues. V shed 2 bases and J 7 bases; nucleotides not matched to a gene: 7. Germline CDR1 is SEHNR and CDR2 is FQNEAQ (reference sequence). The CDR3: CASSLWVSGINEQFF. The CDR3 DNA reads TGTGCCAGCAGCTTATGGGTTAGCGGGATAAATGAGCAGTTCTTC.

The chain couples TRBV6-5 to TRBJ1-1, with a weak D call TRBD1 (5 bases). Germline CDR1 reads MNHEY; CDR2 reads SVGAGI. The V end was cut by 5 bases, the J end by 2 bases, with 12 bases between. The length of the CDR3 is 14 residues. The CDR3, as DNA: TGTGCCAGCAGTCGACAGTGGCCTAACACTGAAGCTTTCTTT. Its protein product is CASSRQWPNTEAFF.

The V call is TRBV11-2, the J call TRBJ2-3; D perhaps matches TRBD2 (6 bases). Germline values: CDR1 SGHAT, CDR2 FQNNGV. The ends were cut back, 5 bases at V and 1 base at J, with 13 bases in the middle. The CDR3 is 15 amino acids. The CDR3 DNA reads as TGTGCCAGCAGCCTTGGGGGGACTCGCACAGATACGCAGTATTTT. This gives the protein CASSLGGTRTDTQYF.

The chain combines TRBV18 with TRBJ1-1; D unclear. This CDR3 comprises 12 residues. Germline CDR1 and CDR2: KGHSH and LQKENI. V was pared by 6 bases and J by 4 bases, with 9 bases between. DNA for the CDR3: TGTGCCAGCTCTCTGGCCCCCACTGAAGCTTTCTTT. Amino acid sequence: CASSLAPTEAFF.

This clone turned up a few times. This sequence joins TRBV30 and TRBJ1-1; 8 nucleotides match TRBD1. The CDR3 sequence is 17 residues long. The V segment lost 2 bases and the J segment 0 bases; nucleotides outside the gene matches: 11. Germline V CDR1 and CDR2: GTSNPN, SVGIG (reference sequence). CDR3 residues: CAWSSRTGWFLNTEAFF. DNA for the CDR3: TGTGCCTGGAGTTCCCGGACAGGGTGGTTTCTGAACACTGAAGCTTTCTTT.

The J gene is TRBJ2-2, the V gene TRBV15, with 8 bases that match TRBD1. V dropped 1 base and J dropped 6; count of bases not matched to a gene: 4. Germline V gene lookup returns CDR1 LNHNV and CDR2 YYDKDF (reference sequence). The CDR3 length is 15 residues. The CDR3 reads CATSRAGRGPGELFF. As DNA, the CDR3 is TGTGCCACCAGCAGAGCTGGCAGGGGGCCCGGGGAGCTGTTTTTT.

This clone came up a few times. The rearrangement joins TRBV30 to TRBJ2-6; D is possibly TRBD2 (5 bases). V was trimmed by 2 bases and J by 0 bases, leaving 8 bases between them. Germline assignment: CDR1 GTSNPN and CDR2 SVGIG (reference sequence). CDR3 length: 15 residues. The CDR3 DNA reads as TGTGCCTGGAGTTACGGAGGCTCTGGGGCCAACGTCCTGACTTTC. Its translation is CAWSYGGSGANVLTF.

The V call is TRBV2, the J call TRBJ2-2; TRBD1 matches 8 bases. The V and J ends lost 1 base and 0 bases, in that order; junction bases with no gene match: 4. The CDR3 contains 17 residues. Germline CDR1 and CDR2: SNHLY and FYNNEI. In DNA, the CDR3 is TGTGCCAGCAGTGAAGGCAGGGGGCTACCGAACACCGGGGAGCTGTTTTTT. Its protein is CASSEGRGLPNTGELFF.

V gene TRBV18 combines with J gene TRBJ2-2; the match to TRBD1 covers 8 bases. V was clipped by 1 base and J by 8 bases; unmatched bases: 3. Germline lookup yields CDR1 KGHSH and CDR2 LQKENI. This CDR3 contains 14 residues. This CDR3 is CASSPQDRAGELFF. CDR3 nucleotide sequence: TGTGCCAGCTCACCACAGGACAGGGCTGGGGAGCTGTTTTTT.

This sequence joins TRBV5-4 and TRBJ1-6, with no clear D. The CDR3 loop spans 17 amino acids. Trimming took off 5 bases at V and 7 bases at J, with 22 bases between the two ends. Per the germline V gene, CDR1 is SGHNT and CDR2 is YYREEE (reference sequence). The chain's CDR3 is CASSLPAGTSGNSPLHF. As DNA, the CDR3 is TGTGCCAGCAGTTTGCCCGCTGGAACTTCGGGGAATTCACCCCTCCACTTT.

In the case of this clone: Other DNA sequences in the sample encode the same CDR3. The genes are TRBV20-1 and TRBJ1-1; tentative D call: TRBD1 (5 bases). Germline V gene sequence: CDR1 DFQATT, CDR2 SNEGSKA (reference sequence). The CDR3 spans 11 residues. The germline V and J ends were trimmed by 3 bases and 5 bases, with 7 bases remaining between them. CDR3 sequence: CSASRGTEAFF. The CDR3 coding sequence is TGCAGTGCTAGTAGGGGTACTGAAGCTTTCTTT.

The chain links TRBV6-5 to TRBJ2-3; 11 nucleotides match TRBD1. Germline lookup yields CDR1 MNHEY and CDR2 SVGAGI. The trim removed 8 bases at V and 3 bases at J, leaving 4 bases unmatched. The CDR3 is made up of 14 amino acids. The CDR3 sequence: CASGDRGVTDTQYF. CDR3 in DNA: TGTGCCAGCGGGGACAGGGGGGTAACAGATACGCAGTATTTT.

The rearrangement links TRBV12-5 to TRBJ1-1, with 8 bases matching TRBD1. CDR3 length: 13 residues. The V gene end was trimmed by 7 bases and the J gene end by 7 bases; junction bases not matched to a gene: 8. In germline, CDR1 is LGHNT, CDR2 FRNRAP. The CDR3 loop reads CASEFGTGSEAFF. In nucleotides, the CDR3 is TGTGCTAGTGAGTTCGGGACAGGCAGTGAAGCTTTCTTT.

This CDR3 is CASSTKQADTQYF. Written as DNA, the CDR3 is TGCGCCAGCAGCACGAAACAGGCAGATACGCAGTATTTT. The chain couples TRBV5-1 to TRBJ2-3; weak D call: TRBD1 (5 bases). The CDR3 length is 13 residues. The germline V and J ends were trimmed by 4 bases and 4 bases, with 10 bases remaining between them. Germline CDR1 is SGHRS and CDR2 is YFSETQ.

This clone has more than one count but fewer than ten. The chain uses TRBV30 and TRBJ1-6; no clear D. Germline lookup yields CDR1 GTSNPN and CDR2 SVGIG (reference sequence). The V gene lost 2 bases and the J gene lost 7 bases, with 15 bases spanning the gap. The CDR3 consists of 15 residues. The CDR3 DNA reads TGTGCCTGGAGTCGACTTACTTCTAGCAATTCACCCCTCCACTTT. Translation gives CAWSRLTSSNSPLHF.

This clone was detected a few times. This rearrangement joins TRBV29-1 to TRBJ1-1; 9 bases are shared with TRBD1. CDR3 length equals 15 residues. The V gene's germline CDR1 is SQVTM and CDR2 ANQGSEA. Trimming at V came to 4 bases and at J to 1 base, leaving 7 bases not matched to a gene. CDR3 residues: CSVGRQDRGNTEAFF. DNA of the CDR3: TGCAGCGTTGGAAGGCAGGACAGGGGGAACACTGAAGCTTTCTTT.

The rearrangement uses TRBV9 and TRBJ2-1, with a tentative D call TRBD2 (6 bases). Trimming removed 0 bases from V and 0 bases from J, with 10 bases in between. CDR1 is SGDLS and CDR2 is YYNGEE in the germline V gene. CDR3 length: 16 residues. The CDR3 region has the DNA TGTGCCAGCAGCGTAGGGGGACTGAGCTCCTACAATGAGCAGTTCTTC. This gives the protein CASSVGGLSSYNEQFF.

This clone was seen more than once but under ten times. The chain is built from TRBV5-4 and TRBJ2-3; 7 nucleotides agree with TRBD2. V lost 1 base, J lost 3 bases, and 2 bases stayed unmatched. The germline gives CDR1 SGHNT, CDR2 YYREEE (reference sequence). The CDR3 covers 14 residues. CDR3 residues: CASSLREVTDTQYF. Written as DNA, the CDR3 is TGTGCCAGCAGCTTGCGGGAGGTTACAGATACGCAGTATTTT.

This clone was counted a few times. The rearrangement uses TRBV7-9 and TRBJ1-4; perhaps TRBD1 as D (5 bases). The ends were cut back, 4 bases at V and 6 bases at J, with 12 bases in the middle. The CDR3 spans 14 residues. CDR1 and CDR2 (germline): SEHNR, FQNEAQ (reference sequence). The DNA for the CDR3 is TGTGCCAGCAGCTCCAGGGCCTCCGATGAAAAACTGTTTTTT. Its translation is CASSSRASDEKLFF.